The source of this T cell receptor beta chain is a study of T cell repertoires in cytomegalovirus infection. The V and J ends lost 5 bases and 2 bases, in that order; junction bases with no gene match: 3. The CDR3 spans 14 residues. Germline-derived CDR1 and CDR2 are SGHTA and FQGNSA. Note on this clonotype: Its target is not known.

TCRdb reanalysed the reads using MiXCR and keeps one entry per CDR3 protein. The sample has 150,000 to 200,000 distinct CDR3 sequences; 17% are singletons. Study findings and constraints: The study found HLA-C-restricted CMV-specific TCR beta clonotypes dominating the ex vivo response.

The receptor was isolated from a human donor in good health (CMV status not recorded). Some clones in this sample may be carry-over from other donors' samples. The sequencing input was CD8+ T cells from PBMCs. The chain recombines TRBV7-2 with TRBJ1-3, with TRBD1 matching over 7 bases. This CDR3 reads CASSPTGPGNTIYF. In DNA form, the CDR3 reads TGTGCCAGCAGCCCGACAGGGCCTGGAAACACCATATATTTT. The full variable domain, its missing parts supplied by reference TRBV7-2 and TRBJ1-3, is GAGVSQSPSNKVTEKGKDVELRCDPISGHTALYWYRQSLGQGLEFLIYFQGNSAPDKSGLPSDRFSAERTGGSVSTLTIQRTQQEDSAVYLCASSPTGPGNTIYFGEGSWLTVV.